These T cell receptor beta chains were read from a single sample in a study of blood T cell repertoires in COVID-19. TCRdb keeps only in-frame clones here, not all; method: immunoSEQ multiplex PCR. The data show 100,000 to 150,000 clones, over 75% seen once. The specimen was peripheral blood. The source is a man aged 55 to 70 with acute or convalescent COVID-19. The conserved cysteine and the conserved F or W are not part of the CDR3 here.

V,J,CDR3
TRBV18,TRBJ2-7,ASSPFGEPYEQY
TRBV28,TRBJ1-1,ASKGVNTEAF
TRBV2,TRBJ2-6,ASSLQGQVFSGANVLT
TRBV2,TRBJ2-2,ASSLLAGGTGELF
TRBV29-1,TRBJ2-2,SVEPSATVLGGELF
TRBV6-2/TRBV6-3,TRBJ1-2,ASSSSGRIYGYT
TRBV5-1,TRBJ1-3,ASSLAFGTGNTIY
TRBV7-7,TRBJ2-5,ASSLGTSGSRSQETQY
TRBV28,TRBJ1-4,ASSPPSREKLF
TRBV5-1,TRBJ2-3,ASSSADSTDTQY
TRBV28,TRBJ2-7,ASSLRAGHYEQY
TRBV30,TRBJ2-7,AWSPRLAGTYEQY
TRBV4-2,TRBJ1-2,ASSQAGLDGYT
TRBV13,TRBJ2-5,ASSSGTGFQETQY
TRBV7-3,TRBJ1-5,ASSLDSDQPQH
TRBV14,TRBJ2-3,ASRFQGAADTQY
TRBV19,TRBJ1-5,ASSRTGEQPQH
TRBV11-2,TRBJ2-7,ASSMTSGSHYEQY
TRBV2,TRBJ1-2,ASFGGLLGGYT
TRBV30,TRBJ2-7,AWSWIADYEQY
TRBV28,TRBJ2-7,ASSSNPSGSYEQY
TRBV6-5,TRBJ2-5,ASSSGPLVETQY
TRBV28,TRBJ2-2,ASSLPDRPAGVAGELF
TRBV24-1,TRBJ2-1,ATSEGTRITNEQF
TRBV12-3/TRBV12-4,TRBJ1-4,ASSLVGGEKLF
TRBV4-3,TRBJ2-3,ASSHYLAGFTDTQY
TRBV18,TRBJ2-5,ASSPSETGVKETQY
TRBV9,TRBJ2-7,ASSVGSGLAGTEQY
TRBV7-6,TRBJ1-4,ASSPTGNSAEKLF
TRBV7-9,TRBJ1-4,ASSLGGGFATNEKLF
TRBV3-1/TRBV3-2,TRBJ2-1,ASSQDPTLYNEQF
TRBV4-2,TRBJ2-7,ASSQVSPTGGTHYEQY
TRBV5-1,TRBJ1-2,ASSLDRGQGYT
TRBV7-2,TRBJ2-3,ASSFATSSYTQY
TRBV6-5,TRBJ2-7,ASRKTGGFRDEQY
TRBV28,TRBJ1-5,ASSLEQGLQPQH
TRBV7-3,TRBJ2-1,ASSPTTGYNEQF
TRBV28,TRBJ2-1,ASSLPSRGEQF
TRBV19,TRBJ2-7,ASSIWGTPYEQY
TRBV7-3,TRBJ2-3,ASSLTGGPGDTQY
TRBV27,TRBJ2-7,ASSFTGGMVTLREQY
TRBV12-3/TRBV12-4,TRBJ2-7,ASRGTGGNEQY
TRBV11-2,TRBJ1-5,ASSLGRGGNQPQH
TRBV19,TRBJ2-3,ASSRTSGSQDTQY
TRBV24-1,TRBJ2-3,ATSAPDSNTQY
TRBV30,TRBJ1-4,AWGAGGVEKLF
TRBV6-2/TRBV6-3,TRBJ2-1,ASCPAIGTGAINEQF
TRBV11-3,TRBJ2-7,ASSRDRVSEQY
TRBV6-4,TRBJ2-2,ASSVEAGAGELF
TRBV15,TRBJ1-1,ATSRGTGGNTEAF
TRBV19,TRBJ2-7,ASSIDTKLHSYEQY
TRBV10-2,TRBJ2-7,ASSELTVGRAYEQY
TRBV12-3/TRBV12-4,TRBJ2-7,ASSWGQGSEQY
TRBV11-2,TRBJ2-7,ASSPRQGTVEEQY
TRBV12-3/TRBV12-4,TRBJ2-5,ASSPREWETQY
TRBV2,TRBJ1-1,ASSEQPPRAMNTEAF
TRBV6-6,TRBJ1-1,ASSYTRDTEAF